This T cell receptor beta chain was captured by sequencing in a study of cytomegalovirus exposure and HLA in healthy donors. PCR used 60 Vbeta primers and 13 Jbeta primers. Sequencing used immunoSEQ multiplex PCR; TCRdb keeps in-frame clones, though not all of them. The sample contains more than 95,000 clones, 79% of which appear only once. With regard to this clone: What it recognizes is unknown.

Overall study findings and caveats: A missense DCLRE1C variant was associated with V- and J-gene trimming of TCR beta chains in a later analysis, and an independent cohort replicated the association. TCR beta chains associated with HLA were, in a later analysis, more clonally expanded than equally common others.

The V gene lost 5 bases and the J gene lost 4 bases, with 18 bases spanning the gap. Germline V gives CDR1 SGHRS, CDR2 YFSETQ. The CDR3 covers 15 residues. The chain links TRBV5-1 to TRBJ2-5; maybe TRBD1 (6 bases). The sequenced sample consisted of PBMCs. This TCR was recovered from a man aged 25 to 40 in good health and CMV-seropositive. The CDR3, as DNA: TGCGCCAGCAGACCTACGGGACACTCCTCAGAGACCCAGTACTTC. It specifies CASRPTGHSSETQYF.